This T cell receptor beta chain was sequenced during a study of shared clonotypes between healthy human individuals. Study context: Donors had three CD4 naive, three CD4 memory, two CD8 naive and one CD8 memory plate apiece.

Deep-level assay runs were performed. Libraries were prepared by immunoSEQ multiplex PCR; TCRdb keeps only in-frame clonotypes and omits some of them. Found here are 2 million to 2.5 million clones, 90% to 95% of them singletons; the top ten hold roughly 0.39%. The CDR3 is made up of 14 amino acids. With 4 bases removed from V and 0 bases from J, the gap between germline ends came to 7 bases. Germline values: CDR1 SNHLY, CDR2 FYNNEI. The TCR was taken from a man aged 18 to 30 in good health. Some clones in this sample may be carry-over from other donors' samples. The sample consisted of naive CD4+ T cells from PBMCs. Subset of the sample: CD45RA+ positively selected. This rearrangement joins TRBV2 to TRBJ1-5, with D hard to call. CDR3 in amino acids: CASSASVSNQPQHF. The CDR3 DNA reads as TGTGCCAGCAGTGCCTCGGTTAGCAATCAGCCCCAGCATTTT.